The source of this T cell receptor (beta chain) is a study of beta chain features in type 1 diabetes. Findings and limits, study-wide: Insertions at VDJ junctions were less frequent in type 1 diabetes patients. These patients also deleted more nucleotides at the same junctions. Whether HLA type affects TCRB rearrangement stayed undetermined in the present work. Type 1 diabetes patients had TCRB CDR3s that were shorter (moderately but significantly so) in all four CD4+ subsets.

Sampling consisted of one heparinised blood draw per donor, averaging roughly 110 mL. As every portion of the isolated RNA was reverse transcribed, the sequencing read expressed TCRB transcripts. Generated by immunoSEQ multiplex PCR, the TCRdb table keeps only in-frame clones and is missing some. The sample yields 95,000 to 150,000 clones, about a sixth seen once. This clone was seen only a few times. The antigen is undetermined. With 1 base removed from V and 4 bases from J, the gap between germline ends came to 6 bases. This CDR3 contains 13 residues. The germline gives CDR1 SEHNR, CDR2 FQNEAQ (reference sequence).

V gene TRBV7-9 combines with J gene TRBJ2-3; no definite D call. This sequence was found in a man between 25 and 39 years old with type 1 diabetes. The sample was central memory CD4+ T cells from blood. In DNA, the CDR3 is TGTGCCAGCAGCTTAGTGGGGTCAGATACGCAGTATTTT. Translated, it gives CASSLVGSDTQYF.